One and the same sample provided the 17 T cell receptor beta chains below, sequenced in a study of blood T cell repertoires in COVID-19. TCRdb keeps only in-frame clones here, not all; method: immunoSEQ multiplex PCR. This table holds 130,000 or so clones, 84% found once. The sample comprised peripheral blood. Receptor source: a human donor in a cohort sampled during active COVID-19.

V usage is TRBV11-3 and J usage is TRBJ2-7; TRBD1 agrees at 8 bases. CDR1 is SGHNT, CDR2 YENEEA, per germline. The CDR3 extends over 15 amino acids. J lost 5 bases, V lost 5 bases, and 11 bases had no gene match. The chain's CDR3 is CASSPGQGEGHEQYF. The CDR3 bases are TGTGCCAGCAGCCCTGGACAGGGAGAAGGCCACGAGCAGTACTTC.

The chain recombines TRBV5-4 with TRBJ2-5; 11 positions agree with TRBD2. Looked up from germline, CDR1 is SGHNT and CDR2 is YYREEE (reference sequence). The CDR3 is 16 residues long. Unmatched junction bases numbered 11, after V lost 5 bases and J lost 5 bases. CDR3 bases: TGTGCCAGCAGACTTAGCGGGGGGGCCGTCGGGGAGACCCAGTACTTC. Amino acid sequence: CASRLSGGAVGETQYF.

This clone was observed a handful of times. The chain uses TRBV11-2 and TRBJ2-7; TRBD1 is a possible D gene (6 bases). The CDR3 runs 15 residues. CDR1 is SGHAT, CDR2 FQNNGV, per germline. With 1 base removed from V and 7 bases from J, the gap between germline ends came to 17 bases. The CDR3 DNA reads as TGTGCCAGCAGCTTAGTTCTCGGCAGGGGAGAGGAGCAGTACTTC. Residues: CASSLVLGRGEEQYF.

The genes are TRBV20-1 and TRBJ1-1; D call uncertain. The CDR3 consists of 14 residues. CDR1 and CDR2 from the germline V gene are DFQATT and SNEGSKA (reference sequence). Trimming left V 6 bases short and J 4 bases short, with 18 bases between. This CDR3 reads CSASPPLGGTEAFF. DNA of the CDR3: TGCAGTGCCAGTCCTCCCTTGGGAGGCACTGAAGCTTTCTTT.

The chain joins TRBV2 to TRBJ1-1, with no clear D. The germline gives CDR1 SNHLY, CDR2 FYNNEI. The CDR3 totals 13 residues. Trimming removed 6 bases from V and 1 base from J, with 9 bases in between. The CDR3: CASRLGANTEAFF. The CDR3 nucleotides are TGTGCCAGCAGGCTCGGAGCGAACACTGAAGCTTTCTTT.

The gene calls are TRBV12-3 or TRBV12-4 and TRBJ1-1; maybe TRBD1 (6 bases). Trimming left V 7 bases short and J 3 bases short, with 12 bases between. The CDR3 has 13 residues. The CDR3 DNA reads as TGTGCCAGCACCCTCAAGGGGGACACTGAAGCTTTCTTT. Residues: CASTLKGDTEAFF.

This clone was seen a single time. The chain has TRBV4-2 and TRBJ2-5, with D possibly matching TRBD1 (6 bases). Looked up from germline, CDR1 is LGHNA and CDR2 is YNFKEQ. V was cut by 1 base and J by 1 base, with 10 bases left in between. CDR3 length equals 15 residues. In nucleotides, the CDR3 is TGTGCCAGCAGCCAAGGGGGACAAGTCCAAGAGACCCAGTACTTC. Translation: CASSQGGQVQETQYF.

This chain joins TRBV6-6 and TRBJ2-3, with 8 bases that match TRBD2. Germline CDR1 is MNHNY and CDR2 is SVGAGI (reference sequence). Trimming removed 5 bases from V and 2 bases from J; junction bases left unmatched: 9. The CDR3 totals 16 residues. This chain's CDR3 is CASSNFGGGYTDTQYF. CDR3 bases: TGTGCCAGCAGTAACTTTGGCGGGGGGTACACAGATACGCAGTATTTT.

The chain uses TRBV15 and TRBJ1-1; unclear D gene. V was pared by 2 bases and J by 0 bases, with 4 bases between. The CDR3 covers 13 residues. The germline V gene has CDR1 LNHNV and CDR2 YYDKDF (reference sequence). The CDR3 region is CATSRLMNTEAFF. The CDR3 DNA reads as TGTGCCACCAGCAGATTAATGAACACTGAAGCTTTCTTT.

DNA for the CDR3: TGTGCCATCAGTGATGGCGGGGGCTCCTACGAGCAGTACTTC. It yields the protein CAISDGGGSYEQYF. The rearrangement joins TRBV10-3 to TRBJ2-7, with 7 bases fitting TRBD2. The germline V gene encodes CDR1 ENHRY and CDR2 SYGVKD. There are 14 residues in the CDR3. Trimming removed 3 bases from V and 0 bases from J; junction bases left unmatched: 2.

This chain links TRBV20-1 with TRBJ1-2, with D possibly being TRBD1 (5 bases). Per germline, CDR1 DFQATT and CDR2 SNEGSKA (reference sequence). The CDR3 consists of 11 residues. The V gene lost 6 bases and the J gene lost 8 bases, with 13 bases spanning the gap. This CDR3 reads CSARMQGGYTF. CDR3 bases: TGCAGTGCGAGAATGCAGGGAGGCTACACCTTC.

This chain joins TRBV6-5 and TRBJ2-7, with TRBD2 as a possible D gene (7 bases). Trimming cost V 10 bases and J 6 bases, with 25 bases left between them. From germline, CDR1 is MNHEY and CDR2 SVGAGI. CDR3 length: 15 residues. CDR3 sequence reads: CATCRGGGSGSEQYF. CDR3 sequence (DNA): TGTGCCACCTGCCGCGGGGGCGGCAGTGGGTCCGAGCAGTACTTC.

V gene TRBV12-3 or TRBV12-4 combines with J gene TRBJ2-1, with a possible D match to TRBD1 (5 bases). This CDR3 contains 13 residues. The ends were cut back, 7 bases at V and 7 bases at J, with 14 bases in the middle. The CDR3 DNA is TGTGCCAGCACCCCCCAGGGATGGAATGAGCAGTTCTTC. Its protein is CASTPQGWNEQFF.

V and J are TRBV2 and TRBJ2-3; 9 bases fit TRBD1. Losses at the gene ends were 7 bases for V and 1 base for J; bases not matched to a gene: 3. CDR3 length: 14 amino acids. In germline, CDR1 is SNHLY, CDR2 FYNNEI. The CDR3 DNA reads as TGTGCCAGCATGGGACAGGGTGGCACAGATACGCAGTATTTT. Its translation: CASMGQGGTDTQYF.

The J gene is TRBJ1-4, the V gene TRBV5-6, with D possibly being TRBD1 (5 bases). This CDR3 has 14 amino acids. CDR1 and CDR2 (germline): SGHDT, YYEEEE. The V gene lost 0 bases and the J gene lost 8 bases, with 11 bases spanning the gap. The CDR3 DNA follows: TGTGCCAGCAGCTTGGGGACCGCAGGGGAAAAACTGTTTTTT. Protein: CASSLGTAGEKLFF.

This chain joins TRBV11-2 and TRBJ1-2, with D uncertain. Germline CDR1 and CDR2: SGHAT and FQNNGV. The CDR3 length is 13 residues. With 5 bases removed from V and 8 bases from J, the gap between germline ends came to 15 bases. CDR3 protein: CASSIGQVNGYTF. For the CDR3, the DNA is TGTGCCAGCAGCATCGGCCAGGTTAACGGCTACACCTTC.

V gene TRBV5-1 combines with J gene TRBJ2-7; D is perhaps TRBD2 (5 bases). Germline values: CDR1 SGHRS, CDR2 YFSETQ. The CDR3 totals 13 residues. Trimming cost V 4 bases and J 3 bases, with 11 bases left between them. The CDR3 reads CASSNAGGYEQYF. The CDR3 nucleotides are TGCGCCAGCAGCAACGCAGGAGGCTACGAGCAGTACTTC.